Included here is one T cell receptor beta chain sequence, with context. Its antigen is still unknown. These data come from a study of CD8 T cells in Susac syndrome. There are 16 residues in the CDR3. CDR1 and CDR2 (germline): KGHSH, LQKENI. V lost 3 bases and J 0 bases, leaving 15 bases between the germline ends. Study conclusions and caveats: That the number of individuals in its TCR sequencing and HLA analysis was relatively small was acknowledged by the study.

Sequencing of TCR beta covered CD8+ and CD4+ T cells obtained from blood. It was with random hexamers that roughly 0.45 to 1 ug RNA was reverse transcribed. Amplification of the TCR beta CDR3 was carried out by immunoSEQ multiplex PCR, which spanned a total of 54 Vbeta and 13 Jbeta segments. One entry per CDR3 protein, called by TCRdb with MiXCR from the immunoSEQ multiplex PCR reads. The sample shows approximately 190,000 distinct CDR3 sequences, about 94% of them seen only once. V usage is TRBV18 and J usage is TRBJ2-7; the D gene is possibly TRBD2 (6 bases). Material: CD4+ T cells from PBMCs. The clonotype was recovered from a human donor in good health. This CDR3 reads CASSPREGTSSYEQYF. In nucleotides, the CDR3 is TGTGCCAGCTCACCGCGGGAAGGGACGAGCTCCTACGAGCAGTACTTC.